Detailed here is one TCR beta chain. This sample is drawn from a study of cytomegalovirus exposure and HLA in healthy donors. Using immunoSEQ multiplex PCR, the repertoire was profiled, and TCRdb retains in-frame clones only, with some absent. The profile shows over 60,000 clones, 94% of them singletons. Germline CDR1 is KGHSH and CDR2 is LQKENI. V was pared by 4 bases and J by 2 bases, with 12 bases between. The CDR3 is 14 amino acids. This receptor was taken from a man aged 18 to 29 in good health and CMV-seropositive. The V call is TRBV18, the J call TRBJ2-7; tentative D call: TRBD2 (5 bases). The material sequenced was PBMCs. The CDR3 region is CASSHRDVPYEQYF. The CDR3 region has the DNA TGTGCCAGCTCACATCGGGATGTTCCCTACGAGCAGTACTTC. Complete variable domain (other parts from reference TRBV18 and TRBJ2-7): NAGVMQNPRHLVRRRGQEARLRCSPMKGHSHVYWYRQLPEEGLKFMVYLQKENIIDESGMPKERFSAEFPKEGPSILRIQQVVRGDSAAYFCASSHRDVPYEQYFGPGTRLTVT.